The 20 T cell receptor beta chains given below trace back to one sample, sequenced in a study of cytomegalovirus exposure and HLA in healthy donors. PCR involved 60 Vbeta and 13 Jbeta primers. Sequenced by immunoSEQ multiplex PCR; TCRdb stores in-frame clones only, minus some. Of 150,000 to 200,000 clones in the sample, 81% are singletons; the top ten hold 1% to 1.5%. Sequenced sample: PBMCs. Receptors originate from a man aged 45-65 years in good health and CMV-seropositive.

Here the CDR3 reads CASSLLNRVWGNEQFF. CDR3 nucleotide sequence: TGCGCCAGCAGCTTGCTAAACAGGGTTTGGGGCAATGAGCAGTTCTTC. The gene calls are TRBV5-1 and TRBJ2-1; D is perhaps TRBD1 (6 bases). Germline V gene sequence: CDR1 SGHRS, CDR2 YFSETQ. V was shortened by 1 base and J by 6 bases, with 17 bases between the two germline ends. The CDR3 extends over 16 amino acids.

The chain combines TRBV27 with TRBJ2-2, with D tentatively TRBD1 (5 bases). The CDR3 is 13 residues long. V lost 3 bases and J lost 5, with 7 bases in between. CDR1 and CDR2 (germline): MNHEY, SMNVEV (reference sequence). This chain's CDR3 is CASSFPGTGELFF. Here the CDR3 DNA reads TGTGCCAGCAGTTTCCCAGGGACCGGGGAGCTGTTTTTT.

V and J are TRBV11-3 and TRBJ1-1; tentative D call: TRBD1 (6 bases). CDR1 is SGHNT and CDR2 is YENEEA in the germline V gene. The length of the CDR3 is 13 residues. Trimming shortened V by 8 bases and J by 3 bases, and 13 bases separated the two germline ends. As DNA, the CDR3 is TGTGCCAGCTCAGGGGCTCTGGACACTGAAGCTTTCTTT. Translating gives CASSGALDTEAFF.

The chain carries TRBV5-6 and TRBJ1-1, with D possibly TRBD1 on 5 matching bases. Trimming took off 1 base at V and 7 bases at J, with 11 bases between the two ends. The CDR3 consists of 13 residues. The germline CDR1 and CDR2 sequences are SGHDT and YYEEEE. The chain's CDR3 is CASSLPGYFEAFF. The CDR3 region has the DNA TGTGCCAGCAGCTTGCCAGGGTATTTTGAAGCTTTCTTT.

CDR3 bases: TGTGCCAGCAGCTTCAACGCAGGGGGTGAGACCCAGTACTTC. Translation gives CASSFNAGGETQYF. V and J are TRBV7-9 and TRBJ2-5, with 7 bases lining up with TRBD1. In germline, CDR1 is SEHNR, CDR2 FQNEAQ (reference sequence). Germline trimming cut 3 bases from V and 5 bases from J; bases unmatched to any gene: 6. This CDR3 has 14 amino acids. The variable domain in full, with the rest retrieved from reference TRBV7-9 and TRBJ2-5, is DTGVSQNPRHKITKRGQNVTFRCDPISEHNRLYWYRQTLGQGPEFLTYFQNEAQLEKSRLLSDRFSAERPKGSFSTLEIQRTEQGDSAMYLCASSFNAGGETQYFGPGTRLLVL.

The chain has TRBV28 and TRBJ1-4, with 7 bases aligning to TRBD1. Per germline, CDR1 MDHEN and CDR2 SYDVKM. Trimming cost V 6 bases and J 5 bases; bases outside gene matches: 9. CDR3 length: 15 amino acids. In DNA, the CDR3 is TGTGCCAGCAGCCGACAGGGAATTGGGAATGAAAAACTGTTTTTT. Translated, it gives CASSRQGIGNEKLFF.

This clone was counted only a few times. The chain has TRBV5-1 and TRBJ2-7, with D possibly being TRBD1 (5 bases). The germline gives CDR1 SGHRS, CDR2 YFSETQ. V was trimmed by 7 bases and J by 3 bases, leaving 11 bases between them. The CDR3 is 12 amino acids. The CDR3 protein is CASRTGDYEQYF. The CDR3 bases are TGCGCCAGCCGTACAGGAGACTACGAGCAGTACTTC. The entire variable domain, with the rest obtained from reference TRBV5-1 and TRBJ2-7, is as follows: KAGVTQTPRYLIKTRGQQVTLSCSPISGHRSVSWYQQTPGQGLQFLFEYFSETQRNKGNFPGRFSGRQFSNSRSEMNVSTLELGDSALYLCASRTGDYEQYFGPGTRLTVT.

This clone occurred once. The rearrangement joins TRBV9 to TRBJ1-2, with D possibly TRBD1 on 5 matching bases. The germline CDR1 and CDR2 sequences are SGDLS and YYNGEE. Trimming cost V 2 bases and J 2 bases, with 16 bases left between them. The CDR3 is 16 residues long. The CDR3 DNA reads TGTGCCAGCAGCGTCAACCTCAGGGTTGAAAACTATGGCTACACCTTC. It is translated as CASSVNLRVENYGYTF.

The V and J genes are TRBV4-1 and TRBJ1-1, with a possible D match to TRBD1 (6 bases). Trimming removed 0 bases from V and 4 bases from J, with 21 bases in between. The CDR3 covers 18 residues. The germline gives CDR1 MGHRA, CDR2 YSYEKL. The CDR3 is CASSQDHPGRGGGTEAFF. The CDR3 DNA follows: TGCGCCAGCAGCCAAGATCACCCGGGGCGAGGGGGTGGCACTGAAGCTTTCTTT.

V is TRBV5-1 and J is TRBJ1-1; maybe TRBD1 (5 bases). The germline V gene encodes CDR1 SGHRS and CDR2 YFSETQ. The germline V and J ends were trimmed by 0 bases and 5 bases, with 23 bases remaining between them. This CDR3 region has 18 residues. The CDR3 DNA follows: TGCGCCAGCAGCTTGGGTGGGGCAGGACACGAAGTAAGGACTGAAGCTTTCTTT. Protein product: CASSLGGAGHEVRTEAFF. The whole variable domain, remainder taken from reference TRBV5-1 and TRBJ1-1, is KAGVTQTPRYLIKTRGQQVTLSCSPISGHRSVSWYQQTPGQGLQFLFEYFSETQRNKGNFPGRFSGRQFSNSRSEMNVSTLELGDSALYLCASSLGGAGHEVRTEAFFGQGTRLTVV.

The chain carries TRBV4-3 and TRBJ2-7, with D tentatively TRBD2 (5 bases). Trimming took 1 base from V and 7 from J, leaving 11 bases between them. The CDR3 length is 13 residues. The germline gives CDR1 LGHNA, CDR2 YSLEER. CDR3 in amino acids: CASSQGPGGEQYF. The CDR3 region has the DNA TGCGCCAGCAGCCAAGGGCCGGGCGGGGAGCAGTACTTC.

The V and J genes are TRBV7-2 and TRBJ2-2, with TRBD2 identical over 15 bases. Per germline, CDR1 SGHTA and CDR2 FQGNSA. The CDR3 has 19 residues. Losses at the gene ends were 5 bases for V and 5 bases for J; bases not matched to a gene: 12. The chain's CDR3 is CASSAGLAGGPLQTGELFF. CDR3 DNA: TGTGCCAGCAGCGCTGGACTAGCGGGAGGGCCTTTACAGACCGGGGAGCTGTTTTTT.

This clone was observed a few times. The CDR3 sequence: CASRKDRGSYNEQFF. DNA for the CDR3: TGTGCCAGCAGAAAAGACAGGGGCTCCTACAATGAGCAGTTCTTC. V gene TRBV6-5 combines with J gene TRBJ2-1, with 8 bases aligning to TRBD1. The CDR3 runs to 15 residues. Trimming took 6 bases from V and 0 from J; bases not matched to a gene: 4. CDR1 is MNHEY and CDR2 is SVGAGI in the germline V gene.

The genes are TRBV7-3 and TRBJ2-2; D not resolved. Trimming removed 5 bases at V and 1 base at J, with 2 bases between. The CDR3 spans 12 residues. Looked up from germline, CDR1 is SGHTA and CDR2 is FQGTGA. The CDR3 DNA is TGTGCCAGCAGCCTGAACACCGGGGAGCTGTTTTTT. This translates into CASSLNTGELFF.

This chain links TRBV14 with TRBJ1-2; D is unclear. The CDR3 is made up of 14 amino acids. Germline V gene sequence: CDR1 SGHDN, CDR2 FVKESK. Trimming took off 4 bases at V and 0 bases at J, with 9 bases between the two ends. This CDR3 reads CASSREPTNYGYTF. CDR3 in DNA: TGTGCCAGCAGCCGAGAACCTACTAACTATGGCTACACCTTC.

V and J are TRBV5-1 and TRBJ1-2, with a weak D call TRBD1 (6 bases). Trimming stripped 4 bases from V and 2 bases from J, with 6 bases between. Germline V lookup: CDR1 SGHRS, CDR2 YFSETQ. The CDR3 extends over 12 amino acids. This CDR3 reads CASSGQNYGYTF. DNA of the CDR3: TGCGCCAGCAGCGGACAGAACTATGGCTACACCTTC.

The CDR3 reads CASRPWDRNTGELFF. DNA of the CDR3: TGTGCCAGCAGGCCTTGGGACAGAAACACCGGGGAGCTGTTTTTT. The chain carries TRBV28 and TRBJ2-2, with TRBD1 matching 7 bases. Germline V gene data show CDR1 as MDHEN and CDR2 as SYDVKM. V was clipped by 6 bases and J by 2 bases; unmatched bases: 6. The length of the CDR3 is 15 residues.

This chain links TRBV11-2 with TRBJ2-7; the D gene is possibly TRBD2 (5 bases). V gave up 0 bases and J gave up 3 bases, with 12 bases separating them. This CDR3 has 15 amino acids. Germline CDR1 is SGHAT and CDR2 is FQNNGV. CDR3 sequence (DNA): TGTGCCAGCAGCTTAGATCCAGGCGGGCTCTACGAGCAGTACTTC. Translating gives CASSLDPGGLYEQYF.

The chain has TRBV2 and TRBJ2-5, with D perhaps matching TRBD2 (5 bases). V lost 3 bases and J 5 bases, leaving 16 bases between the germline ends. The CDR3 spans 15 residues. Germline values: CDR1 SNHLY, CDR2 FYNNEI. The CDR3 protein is CASSELRGFGETQYF. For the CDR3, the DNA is TGTGCCAGCAGTGAGCTTCGGGGTTTTGGGGAGACCCAGTACTTC.

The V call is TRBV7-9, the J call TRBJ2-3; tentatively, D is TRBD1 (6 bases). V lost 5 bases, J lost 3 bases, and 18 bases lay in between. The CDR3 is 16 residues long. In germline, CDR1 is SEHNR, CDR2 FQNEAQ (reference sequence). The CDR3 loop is CASSPPFRTETDTQYF. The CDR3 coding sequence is TGTGCCAGCAGCCCCCCTTTCAGGACAGAGACAGATACGCAGTATTTT. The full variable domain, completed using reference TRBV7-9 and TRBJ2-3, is DTGVSQNPRHKITKRGQNVTFRCDPISEHNRLYWYRQTLGQGPEFLTYFQNEAQLEKSRLLSDRFSAERPKGSFSTLEIQRTEQGDSAMYLCASSPPFRTETDTQYFGPGTRLTVL.